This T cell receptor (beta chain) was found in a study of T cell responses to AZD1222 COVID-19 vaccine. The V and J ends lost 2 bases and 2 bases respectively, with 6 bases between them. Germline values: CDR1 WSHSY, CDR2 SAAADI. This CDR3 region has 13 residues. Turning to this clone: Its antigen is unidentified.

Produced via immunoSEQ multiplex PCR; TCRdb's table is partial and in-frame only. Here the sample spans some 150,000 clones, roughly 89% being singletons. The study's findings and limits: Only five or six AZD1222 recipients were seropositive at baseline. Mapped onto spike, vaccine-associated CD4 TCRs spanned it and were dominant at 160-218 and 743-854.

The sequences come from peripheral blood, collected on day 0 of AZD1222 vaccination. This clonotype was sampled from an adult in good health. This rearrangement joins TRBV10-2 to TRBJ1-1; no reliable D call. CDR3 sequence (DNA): TGCGCCAGCAGTGAGGCCCGAAACACTGAAGCTTTCTTT. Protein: CASSEARNTEAFF.